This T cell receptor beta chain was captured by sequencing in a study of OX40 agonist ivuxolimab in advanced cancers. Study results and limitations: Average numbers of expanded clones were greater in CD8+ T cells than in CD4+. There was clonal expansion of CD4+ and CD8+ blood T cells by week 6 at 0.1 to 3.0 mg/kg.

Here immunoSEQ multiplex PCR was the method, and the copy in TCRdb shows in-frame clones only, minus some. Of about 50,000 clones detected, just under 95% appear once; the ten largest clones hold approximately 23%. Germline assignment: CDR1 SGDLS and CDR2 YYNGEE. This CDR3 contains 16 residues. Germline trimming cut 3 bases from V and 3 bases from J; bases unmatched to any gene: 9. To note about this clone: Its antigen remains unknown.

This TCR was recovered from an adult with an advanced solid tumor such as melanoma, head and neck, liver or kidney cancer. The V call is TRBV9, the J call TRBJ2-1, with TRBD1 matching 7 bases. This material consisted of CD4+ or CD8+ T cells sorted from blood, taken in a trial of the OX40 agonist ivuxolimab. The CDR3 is CASSEPDRAGYNEQFF. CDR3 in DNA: TGTGCCAGCAGCGAGCCCGACAGGGCGGGCTACAATGAGCAGTTCTTC.